At least ten counts were recorded for the clone carrying this T cell receptor (beta chain). The antigen remains undetermined. This specimen belongs to a study of neurological immune-mediated disorders. Notes on the study in general: One cluster of related CDR3 sequences contained, by phylogenetic grouping, the repertoires of 18 of 34 multiple sclerosis patients and formed a possible signature.

Over 180 million TCR-beta sequences from 15-18 subjects came from every sequencing run. TCRdb analysed the 5' RACE reads with MiXCR anew, one entry per CDR3 protein. Here the sample spans tens of thousands of distinct CDR3 sequences, roughly 3.5% being singletons. CDR1 SGHRS and CDR2 YFSETQ come from the germline V gene. CDR3 length: 17 amino acids. The germline V and J ends were trimmed by 4 bases and 0 bases, with 18 bases remaining between them. This clonotype was obtained from a woman aged 45 to 65 with multiple sclerosis. Material for sequencing was PBMCs. V usage is TRBV5-1 and J usage is TRBJ2-3, with D possibly matching TRBD2 (6 bases). Written as DNA, the CDR3 is TGCGCCAGCAGCCCGGAGGGAGGATCAGCTAGCACAGATACGCAGTATTTT. As protein: CASSPEGGSASTDTQYF. The whole variable domain, remainder taken from reference TRBV5-1 and TRBJ2-3, is KAGVTQTPRYLIKTRGQQVTLSCSPISGHRSVSWYQQTPGQGLQFLFEYFSETQRNKGNFPGRFSGRQFSNSRSEMNVSTLELGDSALYLCASSPEGGSASTDTQYFGPGTRLTVL.